The rows below give T cell receptor beta chains drawn from one sample of a study of blood T cell repertoires in COVID-19. Assay: immunoSEQ multiplex PCR; the TCRdb copy retains only in-frame clones and omits some. The data show a few hundred thousand clones, around 87% seen once. Input material: peripheral blood. These receptors were obtained from a woman between 55 and 75 years old with COVID-19, enrolled during active disease. Both conserved end residues are part of each CDR3. A D gene is named only where the DNA matches it firmly. Rows give clone size only sometimes, using once, few, many, or a class for an expanded clone.

>TRBJ2-6|NA|TRBV6-5|TRBD1
TGTGCCAGCAGCTACAGGGGGCCCTCTGGGGCCAACGTCCTGACTTTC
CASSYRGPSGANVLTF
>TRBJ2-2|NA|TRBV5-1|TRBD1
TGCGCCAGCAGCCCAGGACAGGGCGGCCCCGGGGAGCTGTTTTTT
CASSPGQGGPGELFF
>TRBJ2-2|NA|TRBV19|TRBD2
TGTGCCAGTAGTATGGAGCGCGGGGGGCCCTTCCGGGAGCTGTTTTTT
CASSMERGGPFRELFF
>TRBJ1-1|few|TRBV7-3|TRBD1
TGTGCCAGCAGCCCTGGGACAGGGGTGGGTTTCACTGAAGCTTTCTTT
CASSPGTGVGFTEAFF
>TRBJ2-2|NA|TRBV30|TRBD2
TGTGCCTGGAGTGTACTCGGGGGGGCCAACGGGGAGCTGTTTTTT
CAWSVLGGANGELFF
>TRBJ2-2|NA|TRBV9|TRBD2
TGTGCCAGCAGCTACGGGACTAGCCTAGCCACCGGGGAGCTGTTTTTT
CASSYGTSLATGELFF
>TRBJ1-5|NA|TRBV15|NA
TGTGCCACCAGCAGGGGACTCCACAACACCTTTAGCAATCAGCCCCAGCATTTT
CATSRGLHNTFSNQPQHF
>TRBJ1-1|NA|TRBV6-2/TRBV6-3|TRBD1
TGTGCCAGCAGTTACGGGACAGAGAACACTGAAGCTTTCTTT
CASSYGTENTEAFF
>TRBJ1-2|NA|TRBV7-3|TRBD1
TGTGCCAGCAGCCCGGGACAGAGCTATGGCTACACCTTC
CASSPGQSYGYTF
>TRBJ1-1|NA|TRBV21-1|NA
TGTGCCAGCAGCCGTGGGGGGGGCACTGAAGCTTTCTTT
CASSRGGGTEAFF
>TRBJ1-4|NA|TRBV3-1/TRBV3-2|TRBD1
TGTGCCAGCACCAGGGGACAGGGCTTAACCAGTCGTGAAAAACTGTTTTTT
CASTRGQGLTSREKLFF
>TRBJ1-4|NA|TRBV7-2|NA
TGTGCCAGCAGCTTAAGCCGGGCAACTAATGAAAAACTGTTTTTT
CASSLSRATNEKLFF
>TRBJ1-4|NA|TRBV6-2/TRBV6-3|NA
TGTGCCAGCAGTTACAGCCTGATTGCAACTAATGAAAAACTGTTTTTT
CASSYSLIATNEKLFF
>TRBJ2-7|NA|TRBV3-1/TRBV3-2|TRBD2
TGTGCCAGCAGCCCTGGGACTAGCGGGGAGGGCGAGCAGTACTTC
CASSPGTSGEGEQYF
>TRBJ2-5|NA|TRBV3-1/TRBV3-2|TRBD1
TGTGCCAGCAGCCAAATACCGGGACAGCTACCGGAGACCCAGTACTTC
CASSQIPGQLPETQYF
>TRBJ2-7|NA|TRBV5-6|NA
TGTGCCAGCAGCTTGGCTGCCGGGTTCAAGGCCTACGAGCAGTACTTC
CASSLAAGFKAYEQYF
>TRBJ1-2|NA|TRBV5-1|NA
TGCGCCAGCAGCTCCGCAGGGATCGGTACCTATGGCTACACCTTC
CASSSAGIGTYGYTF
>TRBJ1-3|NA|TRBV7-2|NA
TGTGCCAGCAGTCTAGAACGCTCTGGAAACACCATATATTTT
CASSLERSGNTIYF
>TRBJ2-5|NA|TRBV10-3|NA
TGTGCCATCAGTGGGGGAGCCCAAGAGACCCAGTACTTC
CAISGGAQETQYF
>TRBJ1-5|NA|TRBV27|NA
TGTGCCAGCAGGCCCACAGGGTTTACTCAGCCCCAGCATTTT
CASRPTGFTQPQHF
>TRBJ1-2|once|TRBV25-1|NA
TGTGCCAGCAGTGAGGAGGGCTTTGGCTATGGCTACACCTTC
CASSEEGFGYGYTF
>TRBJ2-3|NA|TRBV19|NA
TGTGCCAGTAGTATCAGGAGGAGTCCGGGCACAGATACGCAGTATTTT
CASSIRRSPGTDTQYF
>TRBJ1-1|NA|TRBV19|NA
TGTGCCAGTCGACAAAACACTGAAGCTTTCTTT
CASRQNTEAFF
>TRBJ1-2|NA|TRBV25-1|TRBD1
TGTGCCAGCACTACAGGGGGCGCCTATGGCTACACCTTC
CASTTGGAYGYTF
>TRBJ1-1|NA|TRBV27|TRBD1
TGTGCCAGCAGGCCTCCATCGGACAGGACTGAAGCTTTCTTT
CASRPPSDRTEAFF
>TRBJ1-1|NA|TRBV19|TRBD1
TGTGCCAGTAGTACTTATCCATACAGGGGTGGGATGAACACTGAAGCTTTCTTT
CASSTYPYRGGMNTEAFF
>TRBJ2-2|NA|TRBV7-9|NA
TGTGCCAGCAGCTTACGAGGCGGGGTGAACACCGGGGAGCTGTTTTTT
CASSLRGGVNTGELFF
>TRBJ1-5|NA|TRBV7-2|TRBD1
TGTGCCAGCAGCTTATTCGGACAGGGGGTCAATCAGCCCCAGCATTTT
CASSLFGQGVNQPQHF
>TRBJ2-4|few|TRBV19|TRBD1
TGTGCCAGTACCCTTGAGGGGGCGCATGGCATTCAGTACTTC
CASTLEGAHGIQYF
>TRBJ2-2|NA|TRBV29-1|TRBD1
TGCAGCATCCTCCCCGGGACAGTAAACACCGGGGAGCTGTTTTTT
CSILPGTVNTGELFF
>TRBJ1-2|NA|TRBV4-1|NA
TGCGCCAGCAGCCAGGACTCGTTGGGGGCGGGCGGCTACACCTTC
CASSQDSLGAGGYTF